This TCR beta chain was documented in a study of PD-1 blockade in classical Hodgkin lymphoma. Study results and limitations: Exclusion applied to patients who initiated nivolumab less than 1 year following ASCT. Significant TCR diversity gains by C4D1 occurred in CD4+ but not CD8+ cells. Relapsed/refractory patients reportedly had the lowest baseline TCR diversity, below newly diagnosed patients, who were below healthy donors.

TCRdb keeps only in-frame clones here, not all; method: immunoSEQ multiplex PCR. This sample carries some 23,000 clones, around three quarters of them seen once, and the ten largest clones take roughly 8%. The CDR3 extends over 13 amino acids. The V gene end was trimmed by 6 bases and the J gene end by 3 bases; junction bases not matched to a gene: 4. CDR1 and CDR2 (germline): SQVTM, ANQGSEA. In the case of this clone: Its antigen is still unknown.

Every one of the patients relapsed after autologous stem cell transplantation (brentuximab vedotin exposure was variable). This material consisted of peripheral blood mononuclear cells (PBMCs), taken before the second cycle of nivolumab. This TCR derives from a human donor with classical Hodgkin lymphoma. The V gene is TRBV29-1, the J gene TRBJ1-2; 10 nucleotides line up with TRBD1. The CDR3 DNA follows: TGCAGCGTCACCGGGACAGGGGACTATGGCTACACCTTC. Translating gives CSVTGTGDYGYTF.